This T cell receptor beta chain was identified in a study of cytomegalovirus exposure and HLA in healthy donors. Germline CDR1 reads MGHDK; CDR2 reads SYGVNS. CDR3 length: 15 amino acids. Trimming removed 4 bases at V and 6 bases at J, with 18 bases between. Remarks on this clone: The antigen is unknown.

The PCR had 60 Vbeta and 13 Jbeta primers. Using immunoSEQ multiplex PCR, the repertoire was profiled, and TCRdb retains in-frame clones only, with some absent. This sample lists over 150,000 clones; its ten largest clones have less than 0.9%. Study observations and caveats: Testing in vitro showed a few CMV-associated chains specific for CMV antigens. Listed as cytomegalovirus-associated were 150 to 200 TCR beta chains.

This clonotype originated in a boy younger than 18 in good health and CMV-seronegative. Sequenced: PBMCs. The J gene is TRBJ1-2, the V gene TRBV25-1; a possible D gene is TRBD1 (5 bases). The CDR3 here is CASSVPSGGLDGYTF. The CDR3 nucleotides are TGTGCCAGCAGTGTCCCCTCCGGGGGACTTGATGGCTACACCTTC.